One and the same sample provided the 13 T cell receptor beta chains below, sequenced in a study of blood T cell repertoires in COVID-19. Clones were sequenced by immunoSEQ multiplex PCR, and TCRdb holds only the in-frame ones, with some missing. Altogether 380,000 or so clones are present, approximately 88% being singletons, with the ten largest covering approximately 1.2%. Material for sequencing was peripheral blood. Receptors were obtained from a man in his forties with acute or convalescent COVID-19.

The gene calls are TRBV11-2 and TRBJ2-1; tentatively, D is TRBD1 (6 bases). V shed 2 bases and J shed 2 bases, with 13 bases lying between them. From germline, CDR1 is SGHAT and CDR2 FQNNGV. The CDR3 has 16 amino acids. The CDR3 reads CASSLNPGATYNEQFF. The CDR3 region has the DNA TGTGCCAGCAGCTTAAACCCAGGGGCGACCTACAATGAGCAGTTCTTC.

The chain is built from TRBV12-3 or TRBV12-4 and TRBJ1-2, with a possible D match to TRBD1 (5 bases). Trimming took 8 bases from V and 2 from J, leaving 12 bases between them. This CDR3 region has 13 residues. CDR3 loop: CASGGTQNYGYTF. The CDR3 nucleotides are TGTGCCAGCGGGGGGACGCAAAACTATGGCTACACCTTC.

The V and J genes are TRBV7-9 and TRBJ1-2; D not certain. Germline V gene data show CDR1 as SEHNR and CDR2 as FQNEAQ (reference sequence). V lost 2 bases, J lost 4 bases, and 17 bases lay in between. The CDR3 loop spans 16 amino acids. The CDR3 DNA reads TGTGCCAGCAGCTTAAATTTAGGCTCCGGACTCTATGGCTACACCTTC. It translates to CASSLNLGSGLYGYTF.

CDR3 coding DNA: TGTGCCAGTAGTATTTGGAGCGGGGGAGCCCAAGAGACCCAGTACTTC. This codes for CASSIWSGGAQETQYF. The J gene is TRBJ2-5, the V gene TRBV19; TRBD2 matches 8 bases. The trim removed 3 bases at V and 1 base at J, leaving 7 bases unmatched. The CDR3 extends over 16 amino acids. Germline loops: CDR1 LNHDA, CDR2 SQIVND (reference sequence).

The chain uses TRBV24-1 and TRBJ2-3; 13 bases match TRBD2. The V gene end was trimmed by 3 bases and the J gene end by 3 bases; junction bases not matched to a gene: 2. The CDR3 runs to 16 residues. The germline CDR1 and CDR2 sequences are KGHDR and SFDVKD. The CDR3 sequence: CATSDGTSGETDTQYF. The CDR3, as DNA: TGTGCCACCAGTGATGGGACTAGCGGGGAAACAGATACGCAGTATTTT.

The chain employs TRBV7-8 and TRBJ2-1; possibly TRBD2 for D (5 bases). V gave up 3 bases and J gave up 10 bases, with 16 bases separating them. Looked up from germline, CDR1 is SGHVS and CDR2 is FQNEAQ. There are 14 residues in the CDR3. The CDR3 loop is CASSFVAATGEQFF. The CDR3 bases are TGTGCCAGCAGCTTTGTCGCGGCTACGGGGGAGCAGTTCTTC. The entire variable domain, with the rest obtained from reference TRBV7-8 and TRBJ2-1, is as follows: GAGVSQSPRYKVAKRGQDVALRCDPISGHVSLFWYQQALGQGPEFLTYFQNEAQLDKSGLPSDRFFAERPEGSVSTLKIQRTQQEDSAVYLCASSFVAATGEQFFGPGTRLTVL.

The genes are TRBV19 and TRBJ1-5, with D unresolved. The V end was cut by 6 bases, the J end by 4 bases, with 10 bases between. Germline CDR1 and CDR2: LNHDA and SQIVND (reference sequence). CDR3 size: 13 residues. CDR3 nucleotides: TGTGCCAGTAGCGGTATAACTAATCAGCCCCAGCATTTT. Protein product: CASSGITNQPQHF.

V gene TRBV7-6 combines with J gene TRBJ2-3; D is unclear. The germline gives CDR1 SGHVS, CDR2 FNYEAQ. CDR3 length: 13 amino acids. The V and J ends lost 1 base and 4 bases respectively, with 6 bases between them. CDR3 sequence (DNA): TGTGCCAGCAGCTTAGGACTCCCAGATACGCAGTATTTT. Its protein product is CASSLGLPDTQYF.

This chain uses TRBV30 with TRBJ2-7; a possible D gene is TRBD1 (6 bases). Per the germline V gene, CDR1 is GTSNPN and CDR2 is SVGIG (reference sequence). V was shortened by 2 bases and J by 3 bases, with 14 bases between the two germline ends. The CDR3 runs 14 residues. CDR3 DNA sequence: TGTGCCTGGAGTCCCCGGGACACGTACTACGAGCAGTACTTC. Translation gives CAWSPRDTYYEQYF.

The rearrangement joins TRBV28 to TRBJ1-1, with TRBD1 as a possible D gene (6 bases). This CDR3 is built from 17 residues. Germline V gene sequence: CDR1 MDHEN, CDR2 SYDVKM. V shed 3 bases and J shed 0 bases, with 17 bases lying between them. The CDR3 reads CASSFQGTQDLNTEAFF. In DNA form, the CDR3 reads TGTGCCAGCAGTTTTCAGGGGACACAAGACTTGAACACTGAAGCTTTCTTT.

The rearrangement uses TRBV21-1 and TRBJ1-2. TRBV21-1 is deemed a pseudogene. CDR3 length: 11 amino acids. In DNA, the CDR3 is TGTGCCAGCAGCAATGCCGACGAGCGCACCTTC. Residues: CASSNADERTF.

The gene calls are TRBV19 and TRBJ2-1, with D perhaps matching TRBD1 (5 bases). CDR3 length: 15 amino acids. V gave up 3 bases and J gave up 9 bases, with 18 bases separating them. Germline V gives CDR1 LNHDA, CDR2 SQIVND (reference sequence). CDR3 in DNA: TGTGCCAGTAGTATGATCGCAGGAATAAGGGGTGAGCAGTTCTTC. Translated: CASSMIAGIRGEQFF.

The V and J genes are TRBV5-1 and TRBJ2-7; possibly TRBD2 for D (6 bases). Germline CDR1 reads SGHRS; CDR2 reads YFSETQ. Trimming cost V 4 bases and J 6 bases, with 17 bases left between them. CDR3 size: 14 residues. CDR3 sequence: CASSRRGGDGEQYF. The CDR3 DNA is TGCGCCAGCAGCCGAAGGGGCGGGGATGGCGAGCAGTACTTC.